This T cell receptor beta chain was obtained from a study of CD8 T cells in Susac syndrome. Random hexamers were used to reverse transcribe roughly 0.5 to 1 ug of RNA. One entry per CDR3 protein results from TCRdb running MiXCR on the immunoSEQ multiplex PCR reads. The top ten clones hold approximately 0.09% of a sample with about 180,000 distinct CDR3 sequences, over 85% of them seen once. The multiple sclerosis control group consisted of treatment-naive patients whose relapsing-remitting disease, which was either stable or active, fulfilled revised McDonald criteria. The CDR3 runs to 14 residues. Unmatched junction bases numbered 3, after V lost 5 bases and J lost 2 bases. The V gene's germline CDR1 is LNHDA and CDR2 SQIVND (reference sequence).

The material sequenced was CD4+ T cells from PBMCs. The source is a human donor with multiple sclerosis. The chain carries TRBV19 and TRBJ1-5, with 7 nucleotides matching TRBD1. The CDR3 loop is CASSSDRRNQPQHF. CDR3 nucleotide sequence: TGTGCCAGTAGTTCGGACAGGCGCAATCAGCCCCAGCATTTT.